A single sample gave rise to the 16 T cell receptor beta chains below, sequenced in a study of blood T cell repertoires in COVID-19. Clones were sequenced by immunoSEQ multiplex PCR, and TCRdb holds only the in-frame ones, with some missing. Of approximately 69,000 clones in the sample, 73% were seen once. Sequenced input: peripheral blood. These receptors were obtained from a man aged 60 to 69 with acute or convalescent COVID-19.

The chain couples TRBV28 to TRBJ2-5; 8 bases line up with TRBD2. The J segment lost 7 bases and the V segment lost 3 bases, leaving 19 bases of the junction unmatched. This CDR3 contains 18 residues. Germline loops: CDR1 MDHEN, CDR2 SYDVKM. This CDR3 reads CASSLRGDRPIPSRTQYF. The CDR3 nucleotides read TGTGCCAGCAGTTTGCGGGGGGACCGCCCTATTCCAAGTAGGACCCAGTACTTC.

The rearrangement joins TRBV9 to TRBJ2-1; D is undetermined. This CDR3 comprises 12 residues. With 5 bases removed from V and 2 bases from J, the gap between germline ends came to 5 bases. Germline CDR1 SGDLS, CDR2 YYNGEE. CDR3 bases: TGTGCCAGCAGTAGTACCTACAATGAGCAGTTCTTC. Protein sequence: CASSSTYNEQFF.

The table lists this clone with a count of one. This chain links TRBV19 with TRBJ2-5, with TRBD1 identical over 9 bases. The germline V gene has CDR1 LNHDA and CDR2 SQIVND (reference sequence). The CDR3 runs to 16 residues. The J segment lost 3 bases and the V segment lost 0 bases, leaving 5 bases of the junction unmatched. The CDR3 region has the DNA TGTGCCAGTAGTATAGACGGGACAGGGCGAGAAGAGACCCAGTACTTC. The encoded protein is CASSIDGTGREETQYF.

This rearrangement joins TRBV6-5 to TRBJ2-2, with D unresolved. Per germline, CDR1 MNHEY and CDR2 SVGAGI. Trimming stripped 2 bases from V and 5 bases from J, with 6 bases between. This CDR3 is built from 13 residues. The chain's CDR3 is CASSYDWTGELFF. The CDR3 DNA sequence: TGTGCCAGCAGTTACGACTGGACCGGGGAGCTGTTTTTT.

This chain links TRBV7-8 with TRBJ1-6; D unresolved. CDR3 length equals 12 residues. The V gene lost 3 bases and the J gene lost 7 bases, with 4 bases spanning the gap. Germline lookup yields CDR1 SGHVS and CDR2 FQNEAQ. The chain's CDR3 is CASSLSNSPLHF. Written as DNA, the CDR3 is TGTGCCAGCAGCTTGTCAAATTCACCCCTCCACTTT.

This clone has just one count. J is TRBJ2-1 and V is TRBV11-3, with D hard to call. V was shortened by 1 base and J by 0 bases, with 7 bases between the two germline ends. CDR3 length: 15 amino acids. Germline loops: CDR1 SGHNT, CDR2 YENEEA. CDR3 coding DNA: TGTGCCAGCAGCTTAGGGTCGAGCTCCTACAATGAGCAGTTCTTC. Its translation is CASSLGSSSYNEQFF.

The chain carries TRBV9 and TRBJ2-1; D is perhaps TRBD1 (5 bases). The CDR3 length is 13 residues. CDR1 and CDR2 from the germline V gene are SGDLS and YYNGEE. Deletions cut 4 bases from V and 7 bases from J, with 12 bases between. CDR3 nucleotides: TGTGCCAGCAGCCTCGAACCAGGGAATGAGCAGTTCTTC. Protein: CASSLEPGNEQFF.

The sample holds one count of this clone. The V and J genes are TRBV5-6 and TRBJ1-4; unclear D gene. The CDR3 length is 15 residues. V lost 3 bases to trimming and J lost 10 bases, with 19 bases between them. CDR1 is SGHDT and CDR2 is YYEEEE in the germline V gene. CDR3 sequence (DNA): TGTGCCAGCAGCTCACTCCAAAGGAACGCAGGAAAACTGTTTTTT. It translates to CASSSLQRNAGKLFF.

This sequence joins TRBV5-4 and TRBJ1-1; 9 bases map to TRBD1. This CDR3 is 16 amino acids long. V shed 4 bases, J shed 0 bases, and the junction held 7 bases outside the gene matches. Germline V lookup: CDR1 SGHNT, CDR2 YYREEE (reference sequence). As DNA, the CDR3 is TGTGCCAGCAGCATACCGGACAGGGGAATGAACACTGAAGCTTTCTTT. Translating gives CASSIPDRGMNTEAFF.

CDR3 loop: CASSPPGGRYEQYF. The CDR3 DNA is TGTGCCAGTAGTCCCCCAGGGGGCAGGTACGAGCAGTACTTC. The chain uses TRBV19 and TRBJ2-7, with 8 bases aligning to TRBD1. The germline V gene encodes CDR1 LNHDA and CDR2 SQIVND (reference sequence). V was pared by 5 bases and J by 4 bases, with 7 bases of the junction left unmatched. This CDR3 comprises 14 residues.

The chain links TRBV18 to TRBJ1-5; no clear D gene. CDR1 is KGHSH and CDR2 is LQKENI in the germline V gene. This CDR3 has 13 amino acids. V was clipped by 1 base and J by 7 bases, with 8 bases between them. The CDR3 DNA reads as TGTGCCAGCTCACCACTTTTAAAACAGCCCCAGCATTTT. Translated: CASSPLLKQPQHF.

This clone is deemed medium-sized. CDR3 DNA: TGCAGTGCTAGGCCCGGGACTGAAGCTTTCTTT. It translates to CSARPGTEAFF. The V call is TRBV20-1, the J call TRBJ1-1; no firm D call. This CDR3 contains 11 residues. Germline CDR1 reads DFQATT; CDR2 reads SNEGSKA (reference sequence). Trimming cost V 3 bases and J 5 bases, with 7 bases left between them.

The chain carries TRBV24-1 and TRBJ2-6; D is possibly TRBD1 (6 bases). CDR3 length: 15 residues. Trimming cost V 5 bases and J 2 bases, with 9 bases left between them. Germline CDR1 is KGHDR and CDR2 is SFDVKD. The CDR3 region is CATSGRDTGANVLTF. The CDR3 DNA follows: TGTGCCACCAGTGGCCGGGACACTGGGGCCAACGTCCTGACTTTC.

A few counts support this clone. The chain carries TRBV5-6 and TRBJ1-6; D is perhaps TRBD1 (6 bases). This CDR3 has 14 amino acids. Trimming pared 7 bases from V and 7 bases from J, leaving 15 bases between. The germline V gene has CDR1 SGHDT and CDR2 YYEEEE. CDR3 loop: CASSARGLNSPLHF. CDR3 in DNA: TGTGCCAGCTCCGCCAGGGGTCTCAATTCACCCCTCCACTTT.

This chain connects TRBV24-1 to TRBJ2-1, with TRBD2 matching 7 bases. From germline, CDR1 is KGHDR and CDR2 SFDVKD. The CDR3 consists of 15 residues. The V gene end was trimmed by 1 base and the J gene end by 7 bases; junction bases not matched to a gene: 6. The CDR3 here is CATSDFGQGGNEQFF. CDR3 coding DNA: TGTGCCACCAGTGATTTCGGCCAGGGAGGGAATGAGCAGTTCTTC.

The chain has TRBV5-1 and TRBJ2-1, with TRBD1 as a possible D gene (5 bases). The CDR3 sequence is 15 residues long. Trimming took 0 bases from V and 1 from J, leaving 8 bases between them. Germline lookup yields CDR1 SGHRS and CDR2 YFSETQ. CDR3 nucleotides: TGCGCCAGCAGCTTGGTAGGGGATTCCTACAATGAGCAGTTCTTC. This codes for CASSLVGDSYNEQFF.